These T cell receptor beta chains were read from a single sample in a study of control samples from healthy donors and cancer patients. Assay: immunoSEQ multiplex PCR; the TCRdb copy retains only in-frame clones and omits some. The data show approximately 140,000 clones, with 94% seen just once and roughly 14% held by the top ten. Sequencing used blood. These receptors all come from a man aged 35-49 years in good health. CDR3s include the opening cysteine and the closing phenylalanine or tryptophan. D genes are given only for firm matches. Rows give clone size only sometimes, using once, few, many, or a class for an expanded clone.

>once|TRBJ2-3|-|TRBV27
TGTGCCAGCAGTTTGGGAGCCAGCACAGATACGCAGTATTTT
CASSLGASTDTQYF
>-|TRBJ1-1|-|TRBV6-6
TGTGCCAGCAGTTACTCGGGGGACGGCTACACTGAAGCTTTCTTT
CASSYSGDGYTEAFF
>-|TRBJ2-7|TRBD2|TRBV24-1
TGTGCCACCGCGGGACTAGGCGGAGAGCAGTACTTC
CATAGLGGEQYF
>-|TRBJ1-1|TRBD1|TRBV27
TGTGCCAGCAACCGACAGGGGCCGAACACTGAAGCTTTCTTT
CASNRQGPNTEAFF
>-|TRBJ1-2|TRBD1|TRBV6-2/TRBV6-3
TGTGCCAGCAGCACCCCGACAGGGACTATTGGTGGCTACACCTTC
CASSTPTGTIGGYTF
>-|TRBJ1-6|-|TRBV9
TGTGCCAGCAGCCCAGGGGCGGAGGGTTCACCCCTCCACTTT
CASSPGAEGSPLHF
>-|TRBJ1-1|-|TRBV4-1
TGCGCCAGCAGGATAACGGCGGCGGGCACTGAAGCTTTCTTT
CASRITAAGTEAFF
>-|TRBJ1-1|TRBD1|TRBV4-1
TGCGCCAGCAGCCGACCGGGGACAGGGACTGTCTCTGAAGCTTTCTTT
CASSRPGTGTVSEAFF
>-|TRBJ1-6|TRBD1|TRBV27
TGTGCCAGCAGGAGGACAGGGGGCAATTCACCCCTCCACTTT
CASRRTGGNSPLHF
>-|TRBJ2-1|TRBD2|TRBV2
TGTGCCAGCAGTGAGATCGGGGGGGCCGATGAGCAGTTCTTC
CASSEIGGADEQFF
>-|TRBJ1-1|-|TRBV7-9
TGTGCCAGCAGTCGAGACCCGAGCGAAGCTTTCTTT
CASSRDPSEAFF
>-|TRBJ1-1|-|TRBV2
TGTGCCAGCAGTGAATCGGGGGCGCGGACTGAAGCTTTCTTT
CASSESGARTEAFF
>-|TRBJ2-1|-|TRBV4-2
TGTGCCAGCAGCCAAGCACCAGTAGCCAATGAGCAGTTCTTC
CASSQAPVANEQFF
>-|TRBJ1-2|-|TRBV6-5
TGTGCCAGCAGGGAGGACGGGACGAACTATGGCTACACCTTC
CASREDGTNYGYTF
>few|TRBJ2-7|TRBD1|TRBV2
TGTGCCAGCAGTCCTCCGGGACAGAGCTACGAGCAGTACTTC
CASSPPGQSYEQYF
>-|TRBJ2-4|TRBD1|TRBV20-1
TGCAGTGCTGGACAGGGGCACATTCAGTACTTC
CSAGQGHIQYF